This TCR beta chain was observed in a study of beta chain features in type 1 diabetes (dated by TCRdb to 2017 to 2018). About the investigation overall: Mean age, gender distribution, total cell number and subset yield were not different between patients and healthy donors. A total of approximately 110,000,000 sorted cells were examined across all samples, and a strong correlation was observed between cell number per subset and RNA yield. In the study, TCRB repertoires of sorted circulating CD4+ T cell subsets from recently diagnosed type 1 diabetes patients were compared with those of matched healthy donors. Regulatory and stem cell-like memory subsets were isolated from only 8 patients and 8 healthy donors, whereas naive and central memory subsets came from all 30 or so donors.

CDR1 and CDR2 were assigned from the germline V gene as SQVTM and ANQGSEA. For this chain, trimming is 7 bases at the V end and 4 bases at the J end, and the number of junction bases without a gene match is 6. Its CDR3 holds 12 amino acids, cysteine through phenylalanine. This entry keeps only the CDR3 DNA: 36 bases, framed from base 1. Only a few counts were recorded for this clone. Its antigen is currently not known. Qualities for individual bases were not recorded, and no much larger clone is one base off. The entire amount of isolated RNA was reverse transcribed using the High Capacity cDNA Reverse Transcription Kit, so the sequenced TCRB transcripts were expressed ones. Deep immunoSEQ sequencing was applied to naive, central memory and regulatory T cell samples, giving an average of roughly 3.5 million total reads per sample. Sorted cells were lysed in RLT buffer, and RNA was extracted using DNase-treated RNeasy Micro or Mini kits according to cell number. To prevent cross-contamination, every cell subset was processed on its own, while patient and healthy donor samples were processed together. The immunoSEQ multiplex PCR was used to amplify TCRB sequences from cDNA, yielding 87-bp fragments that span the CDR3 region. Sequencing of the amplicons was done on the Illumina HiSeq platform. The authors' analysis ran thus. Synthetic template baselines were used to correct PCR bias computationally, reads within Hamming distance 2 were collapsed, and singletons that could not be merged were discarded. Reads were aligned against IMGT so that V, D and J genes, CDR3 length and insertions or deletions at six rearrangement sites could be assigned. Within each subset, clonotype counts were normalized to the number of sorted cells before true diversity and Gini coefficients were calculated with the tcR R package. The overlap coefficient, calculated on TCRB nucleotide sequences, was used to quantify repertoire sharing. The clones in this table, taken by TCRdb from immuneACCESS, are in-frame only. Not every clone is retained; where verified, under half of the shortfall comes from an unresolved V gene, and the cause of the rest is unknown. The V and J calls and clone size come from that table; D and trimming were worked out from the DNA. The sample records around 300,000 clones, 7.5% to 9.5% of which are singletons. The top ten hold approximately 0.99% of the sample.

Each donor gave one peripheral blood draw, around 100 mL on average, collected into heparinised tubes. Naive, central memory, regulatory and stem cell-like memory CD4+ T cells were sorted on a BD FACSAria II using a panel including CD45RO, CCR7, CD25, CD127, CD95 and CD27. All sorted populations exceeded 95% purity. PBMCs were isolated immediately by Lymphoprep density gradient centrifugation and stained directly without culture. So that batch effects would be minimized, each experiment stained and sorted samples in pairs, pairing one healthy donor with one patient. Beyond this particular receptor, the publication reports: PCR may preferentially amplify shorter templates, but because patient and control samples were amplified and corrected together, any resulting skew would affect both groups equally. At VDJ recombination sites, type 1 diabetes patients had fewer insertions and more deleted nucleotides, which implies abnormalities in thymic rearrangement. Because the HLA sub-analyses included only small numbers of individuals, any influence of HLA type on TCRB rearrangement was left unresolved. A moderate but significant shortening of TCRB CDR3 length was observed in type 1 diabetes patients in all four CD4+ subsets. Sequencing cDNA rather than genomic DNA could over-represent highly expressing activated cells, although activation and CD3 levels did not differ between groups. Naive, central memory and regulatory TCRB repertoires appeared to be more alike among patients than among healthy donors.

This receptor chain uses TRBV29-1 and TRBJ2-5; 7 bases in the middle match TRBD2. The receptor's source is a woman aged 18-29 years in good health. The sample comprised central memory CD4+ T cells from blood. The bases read TGCAGCGCACGAGGGGAGGGAGAGACCCAGTACTTC. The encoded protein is CSARGEGETQYF.